These 26 T cell receptor beta chains came from one sample sequenced in a study of T cells in Graves' hyperthyroidism and ophthalmopathy (dated by TCRdb to 2018 to 2020). Libraries were made using multiplex PCR. The run used an Illumina HiSeq 2000. The TCR beta CDR3 regions were amplified from RNA transcripts. For the first round of RT-PCR on the TCR CDR3, the HTBI primer set was used together with the Qiagen OneStep RT-PCR kit. TCRdb took the public reads, trimmed them with fastp at Q25, ran MiXCR for clone calling and kept in-frame beta chains. Records with the same CDR3 protein are collapsed into one entry carrying the most frequent genes and DNA. Present in this sample are about 380,000 distinct CDR3 sequences, less than 20% of which were seen just once. The ten largest clonotypes hold 35% to 50% of the sample. Sequencing was performed on blood. These receptors were taken from a young man with Graves' ophthalmopathy.

This clonotype was seen repeatedly, ten times or more. This sequence joins TRBV6-1 and TRBJ2-7; 9 bases line up with TRBD1. Germline-derived CDR1 and CDR2 are MNHNS and SASEGT. After removal of 7 bases from V and 0 bases from J, the junction contained 4 bases not matched to a gene. CDR3 length equals 14 residues. The chain's CDR3 is CASKGTGLSYEQYF. Here the CDR3 DNA reads TGTGCCAGCAAAGGGACAGGGCTCTCCTACGAGCAGTACTTC.

On this clonotype itself: A much larger clonotype is one base distant, so this may be a read error. The J gene is TRBJ2-3, the V gene TRBV2; TRBD1 agrees at 7 bases. This CDR3 region has 14 residues. The V segment lost 6 bases and the J segment 2 bases; nucleotides outside the gene matches: 5. Germline CDR1 and CDR2: SNHLY and FYNNEI. CDR3 in DNA: TGTGCCAGCAGAGGGGGACAGAACACAGATACGCAGTATTTT. Protein sequence: CASRGGQNTDTQYF.

This clonotype was seen a handful of times. J is TRBJ2-6 and V is TRBV18; D ambiguous. Trimming removed 5 bases at V and 0 bases at J, with 8 bases between. Germline CDR1 and CDR2: KGHSH and LQKENI. The CDR3 loop spans 15 amino acids. The CDR3 coding sequence is TGTGCCAGCTCATCTGGAAGCTCTGGGGCCAACGTCCTGACTTTC. Its translation: CASSSGSSGANVLTF.

Many counts were recorded for this clonotype. The chain has TRBV28 and TRBJ1-2; D not certain. Per germline, CDR1 MDHEN and CDR2 SYDVKM. The CDR3 covers 14 residues. V shed 7 bases and J shed 8 bases, with 20 bases lying between them. The DNA of the CDR3 is TGTGCCAGCAACGTTGACGCCTTGCTTGGGGGCTACACCTTC. The encoded protein is CASNVDALLGGYTF.

Many counts were recorded for this clonotype. This chain joins TRBV18 and TRBJ2-5; 7 bases match TRBD2. The germline gives CDR1 KGHSH, CDR2 LQKENI. This CDR3 region has 15 residues. The V segment lost 2 bases and the J segment 2 bases; nucleotides outside the gene matches: 5. The CDR3 loop is CASSPGDYRQETQYF. CDR3 bases: TGTGCCAGCTCACCAGGGGACTACCGACAAGAGACCCAGTACTTC.

This clonotype has ten or more counts. This chain links TRBV12-3 or TRBV12-4 with TRBJ2-7, with TRBD1 matching 7 bases. CDR3 length equals 17 residues. V shed 2 bases and J 0 bases; nucleotides not matched to a gene: 10. The CDR3 here is CASSLMRWGQTSYEQYF. CDR3 coding DNA: TGTGCCAGCAGTTTAATGAGGTGGGGACAGACCTCCTACGAGCAGTACTTC.

J is TRBJ2-2 and V is TRBV11-1; D possibly corresponds to TRBD2 (6 bases). The CDR3 loop spans 15 amino acids. The V end lost 7 bases, the J end lost 2 bases, and 14 bases lay between the germline ends. The germline CDR1 and CDR2 sequences are SGHAT and FQDESV (reference sequence). CDR3: CASTLLGGNTGELFF. The CDR3, as DNA: TGTGCCAGCACGTTATTGGGGGGAAACACCGGGGAGCTGTTTTTT.

This clonotype turned up a few times. This chain connects TRBV7-9 to TRBJ1-2, with D possibly being TRBD1 (6 bases). V was pared by 2 bases and J by 2 bases, with 15 bases between. This CDR3 region has 16 residues. The germline V gene has CDR1 SEHNR and CDR2 FQNEAQ (reference sequence). CDR3 DNA: TGTGCCAGCAGCTTAAACCGGGACAACAGCAACTATGGCTACACCTTC. Translated: CASSLNRDNSNYGYTF. Based on the CDR3 plus reference TRBV7-9 and TRBJ1-2, the full variable domain is DTGVSQNPRHKITKRGQNVTFRCDPISEHNRLYWYRQTLGQGPEFLTYFQNEAQLEKSRLLSDRFSAERPKGSFSTLEIQRTEQGDSAMYLCASSLNRDNSNYGYTFGSGTRLTVV.

In this sample, this clonotype turned up many times. In DNA form, the CDR3 reads TGTGCCAGCAGTTTTTTTGGCACTGAAGCTTTCTTT. This gives the protein CASSFFGTEAFF. This chain links TRBV12-3 or TRBV12-4 with TRBJ1-1; D gene unclear. The V gene lost 3 bases and the J gene lost 4 bases, with 6 bases spanning the gap. This CDR3 has 12 amino acids.

The rearrangement uses TRBV5-6 and TRBJ2-7, with TRBD1 matching over 7 bases. The J segment lost 3 bases and the V segment lost 4 bases, leaving 16 bases of the junction unmatched. CDR1 is SGHDT and CDR2 is YYEEEE in the germline V gene. This CDR3 comprises 17 residues. In DNA, the CDR3 is TGTGCCAGCAGCCCGGGACAGTTCCCTCTAAGGGACTACGAGCAGTACTTC. Amino acid sequence: CASSPGQFPLRDYEQYF.

The rearrangement joins TRBV7-3 to TRBJ1-1; D uncertain. CDR1 is SGHTA and CDR2 is FQGTGA in the germline V gene. The CDR3 has 17 residues. Trimming stripped 3 bases from V and 1 base from J, with 18 bases between. In DNA form, the CDR3 reads TGTGCCAGCAGCTTCCAAGAAGACAAGAATTGGAACACTGAAGCTTTCTTT. As protein: CASSFQEDKNWNTEAFF.

The table lists this clonotype with many counts. The CDR3 bases are TGTGCCAGCAGTGACATGGACACGAACACTGAAGCTTTCTTT. It yields the protein CASSDMDTNTEAFF. The gene calls are TRBV6-1 and TRBJ1-1; D might be TRBD1 (5 bases). Per germline, CDR1 MNHNS and CDR2 SASEGT. V lost 3 bases and J 1 base, leaving 9 bases between the germline ends. This CDR3 is 14 amino acids long.

This clonotype was recorded many times. J is TRBJ1-2 and V is TRBV15, with 7 bases aligning to TRBD1. The CDR3 is 13 amino acids. Per the germline V gene, CDR1 is LNHNV and CDR2 is YYDKDF (reference sequence). Trimming at V came to 1 base and at J to 8 bases, leaving 4 bases not matched to a gene. This chain's CDR3 is CATSRGQGAGYTF. The CDR3 bases are TGTGCCACCAGCAGAGGACAGGGTGCCGGCTACACCTTC.

This clonotype was counted ten times or more. This chain links TRBV12-3 or TRBV12-4 with TRBJ2-3; no firm D call. The CDR3 extends over 16 amino acids. V was trimmed by 3 bases and J by 0 bases, leaving 13 bases between them. The CDR3 DNA reads TGTGCCAGCAGTTTCTATGAAGCAGGTAGCACAGATACGCAGTATTTT. Protein sequence: CASSFYEAGSTDTQYF.

A note on this clonotype: Germline and junction disagree at one end, which may indicate a read error. V and J are TRBV3-1 and TRBJ2-7; 9 bases are shared with TRBD1. In germline, CDR1 is LGHDT, CDR2 YNNKEL (reference sequence). The CDR3 is made up of 16 amino acids. Written as DNA, the CDR3 is TGTGCCAGCAGCCAATCTAGGGACAGGGCTTCCTTCGAGCAGTACTTC. It is translated as CASSQSRDRASFEQYF.

The sample holds many counts of this clonotype. This chain connects TRBV27 to TRBJ1-2; D remains unclear. Trimming pared 6 bases from V and 4 bases from J, leaving 18 bases between. Germline values: CDR1 MNHEY, CDR2 SMNVEV (reference sequence). There are 15 residues in the CDR3. Written as DNA, the CDR3 is TGTGCCAGCAGCCCGTTTGAGGCGAACCGCTATGGCTACACCTTC. Protein product: CASSPFEANRYGYTF.

In the case of this clonotype: Given a much more abundant clone one base away, this may be a read error. The chain joins TRBV29-1 to TRBJ1-5; 7 bases fit TRBD1. The germline CDR1 and CDR2 sequences are SQVTM and ANQGSEA. V lost 5 bases, J lost 5 bases, and 6 bases stayed unmatched. This CDR3 has 13 residues. This CDR3 is CSVRTGGDQPQHF. Here the CDR3 DNA reads TGCAGCGTTAGGACAGGCGGCGATCAGCCCCAGCATTTT.

The chain uses TRBV7-2 and TRBJ2-3; TRBD2 might be the D (6 bases). The germline gives CDR1 SGHTA, CDR2 FQGNSA. The CDR3 contains 15 residues. Trimming pared 3 bases from V and 4 bases from J, leaving 14 bases between. CDR3 region: CASSLPAGSADTQYF. In DNA, the CDR3 is TGTGCCAGCAGCTTGCCGGCCGGGAGTGCAGATACGCAGTATTTT.

This chain joins TRBV24-1 and TRBJ1-2, with D unresolved. Trimming left V 6 bases short and J 5 bases short, with 12 bases between. CDR1 and CDR2 (germline): KGHDR, SFDVKD. The CDR3 loop spans 13 amino acids. The CDR3 is CATSMGLGYGYTF. In nucleotides, the CDR3 is TGTGCCACCAGTATGGGATTAGGGTATGGCTACACCTTC.

This clonotype was observed at least ten times. The chain has TRBV12-3 or TRBV12-4 and TRBJ2-7, with 10 bases identical to TRBD1. Trimming took 6 bases from V and 5 from J; bases not matched to a gene: 7. This CDR3 region has 14 residues. CDR3 residues: CASRRRQGADEQYF. CDR3 nucleotide sequence: TGTGCCAGCAGAAGACGACAGGGGGCAGACGAGCAGTACTTC.

At least ten counts were recorded for this clonotype. The genes are TRBV3-1 and TRBJ1-4; 8 bases line up with TRBD1. This CDR3 contains 14 residues. The J segment lost 10 bases and the V segment lost 2 bases, leaving 6 bases of the junction unmatched. The germline V gene has CDR1 LGHDT and CDR2 YNNKEL (reference sequence). The CDR3 here is CASSQLDRGGKLFF. The CDR3 coding sequence is TGTGCCAGCAGCCAACTAGACAGGGGTGGAAAACTGTTTTTT. Full variable domain (rest looked up from reference TRBV3-1 and TRBJ1-4): DTAVSQTPKYLVTQMGNDKSIKCEQNLGHDTMYWYKQDSKKFLKIMFSYNNKELIINETVPNRFSPKSPDKAHLNLHINSLELGDSAVYFCASSQLDRGGKLFFGSGTQLSVL.

This clonotype was recorded at least ten times. This chain links TRBV9 with TRBJ1-2; a weak D match, TRBD1 (6 bases). CDR3 length: 16 amino acids. Trimming took off 0 bases at V and 3 bases at J, with 15 bases between the two ends. Germline loops: CDR1 SGDLS, CDR2 YYNGEE. This CDR3 is CASSVEQGTLDYGYTF. DNA for the CDR3: TGTGCCAGCAGCGTAGAGCAGGGGACGTTGGACTATGGCTACACCTTC.

A few counts support this clonotype. This chain joins TRBV24-1 and TRBJ2-5; D is ambiguous. This CDR3 has 11 residues. Trimming shortened V by 3 bases and J by 5 bases, and 3 bases separated the two germline ends. CDR1 and CDR2 (germline): KGHDR, SFDVKD. CDR3 sequence (DNA): TGTGCCACCAGTGATCGTGAGACCCAGTACTTC. As protein: CATSDRETQYF.

This clonotype was counted many times. The chain couples TRBV11-2 to TRBJ2-7; 9 nucleotides match TRBD2. CDR3 length: 16 amino acids. CDR1 and CDR2 (germline): SGHAT, FQNNGV. J gave up 6 bases and V 6 bases, and 15 bases lay outside the gene matches. CDR3 in amino acids: CASSQEAGGLLTEQYF. The CDR3 bases are TGTGCCAGCAGTCAAGAAGCGGGGGGCCTCCTCACCGAGCAGTACTTC. Combining the CDR3 with reference TRBV11-2 and TRBJ2-7 gives the whole variable domain EAGVAQSPRYKIIEKRQSVAFWCNPISGHATLYWYQQILGQGPKLLIQFQNNGVVDDSQLPKDRFSAERLKGVDSTLKIQPAKLEDSAVYLCASSQEAGGLLTEQYFGPGTRLTVT.

This clonotype was seen many times. The rearrangement links TRBV19 to TRBJ2-5, with D hard to call. Trimming removed 4 bases at V and 1 base at J, with 7 bases between. The CDR3 consists of 13 residues. CDR1 and CDR2 (germline): LNHDA, SQIVND (reference sequence). CDR3 loop: CASSRSVQETQYF. CDR3 bases: TGTGCCAGTAGTAGAAGCGTCCAAGAGACCCAGTACTTC.

This chain connects TRBV5-1 to TRBJ2-2, with 8 bases lining up with TRBD2. The CDR3 spans 17 residues. Unmatched junction bases numbered 6, after V lost 0 bases and J lost 2 bases. Per the germline V gene, CDR1 is SGHRS and CDR2 is YFSETQ. CDR3 sequence reads: CASSLDGSGANTGELFF. Here the CDR3 DNA reads TGCGCCAGCAGCTTGGATGGTAGCGGGGCCAACACCGGGGAGCTGTTTTTT.